This paragraph covers one T cell receptor beta chain sequence. Which antigen it targets is not known. Within one base of it there is no much larger clone, and no base qualities were kept. Donors were approximately 42 systemically healthy Caucasian individuals from Russia aged roughly 6 to 95 years. Each donor gave around 9.8 milliliters of peripheral blood, collected into EDTA-treated Vacutainer tubes. Ficoll-Paque density-gradient centrifugation was used to isolate PBMCs, with at least 7 million obtained per sample. Trizol reagent was used to extract total RNA from the PBMCs, yielding at least 5 micrograms per sample. The percentages of naive CD45RAhigh/CD27high T cells were determined by flow cytometry on a PBMC aliquot from every donor. This entry belongs to a study of blood T cells in healthy people across ages (dated by TCRdb to about 2015). About the investigation overall: Template switching captured roughly one uniquely barcoded TCR beta cDNA molecule per two T cells in model experiments. To avoid experimental bias, donors of different ages were distributed randomly across sequencing lanes. Using deep sequencing normalized with unique cDNA molecular identifiers, the study measured how TCR beta repertoire diversity changes with age. Two additional independent replicas of 1 million unique cDNA reads from the same blood draw were analyzed for two donors (one aged 18 to 30 and one aged 80 or older). Four age groups were formed from the donors: young (average approximately 15 years), middle-aged (approximately 40), aged (roughly 56) and long-lived (roughly 81). Paper-wide results and their limitations: Since profiling was done on bulk unsorted PBMCs, naive and antigen-experienced compartments could not be conclusively compared. Estimates of total diversity based on one million sequenced T cells were regarded as lower bounds and as underestimates. There was a strong correlation between observed TCR beta diversity and the percentage of naive T cells measured by flow cytometry. Compared with the aged group, the long-lived group had more naive CD4+ T cells, fewer expanded clones and increased TCR diversity, suggesting age selection. As age increased, observed TCR beta diversity per million T cells dropped in a roughly linear way, and a significant reduction was already evident by age about 40. Because the CMV infection status of the donors was unknown, age-related changes in expanded clonotypes may potentially have been confounded.

V has 5 bases trimmed and J has 6 bases trimmed; junction bases matching no gene number 7. The cysteine opens and the phenylalanine closes a CDR3 of 15 amino acids. Just CDR3 DNA is preserved here, 45 bases in frame from base 1. In the germline V gene, CDR1 corresponds to SGHTA and CDR2 to FQGTGA. Libraries were built with 5' RACE. Sequencing instrument: Illumina HiSeq 2500. A second about 7 to 12 cycle PCR used a sample-barcoded 5' primer and a J-beta primer mix. A template-switch 5' adaptor carrying 12 random nucleotides introduced a unique molecular identifier onto each TCR beta cDNA molecule. Each sample yielded at least 2.5 million CDR3-containing paired-end reads. The Mint cDNA synthesis kit, primed by a TRBC-specific oligonucleotide, was used to synthesize first-strand cDNA from all RNA. Following uracil-DNA glycosylase treatment, all cDNA underwent a first 18-cycle PCR with the universal primers M1SS and BC2_uni_R. The published analysis was carried out like this. For normalization, 1 million high-quality reads, each with a distinct molecular identifier, were randomly selected from each sample. Reads with shared molecular identifiers were discarded instead of being binned into consensus sequences. CDR3 identification, clonotype clustering and error correction used MiTCR with a Q25 quality threshold and the strictest error-elimination algorithm. A nonparametric unseen species model using Euler transformation provided a lower-bound estimate of total TCR beta diversity. Clones were called with MiXCR by TCRdb after fastp trimmed the public reads at Q25, and only in-frame beta chains were retained. Merged by CDR3 protein, the rows form single entries marked with the most common genes and DNA. TCRdb's processing, not the authors', yielded these V and J calls. For this sample there are 1.4 million to 1.5 million distinct CDR3 sequences; 42% appear just once. The leading ten clones occupy 7.9% of the sample.

The rearranged chain carries TRBV7-3 and TRBJ2-3; the central 11 bases match TRBD2. The sequence derives from a woman under 30 in good health. The sequencing sample was made of blood. The DNA is as follows: TGTGCCAGCAGCGATATTAGCGGGGGGGGCGATACGCAGTATTTT. The translation is CASSDISGGGDTQYF.